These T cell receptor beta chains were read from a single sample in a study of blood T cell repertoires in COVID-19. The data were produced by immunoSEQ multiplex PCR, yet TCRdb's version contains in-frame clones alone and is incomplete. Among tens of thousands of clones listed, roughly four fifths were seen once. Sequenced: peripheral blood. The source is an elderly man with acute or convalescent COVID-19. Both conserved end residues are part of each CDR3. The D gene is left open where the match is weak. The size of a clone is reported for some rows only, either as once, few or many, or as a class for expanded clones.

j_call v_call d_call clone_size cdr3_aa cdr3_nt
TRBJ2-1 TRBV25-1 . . CAARDVHPPNEQFF TGTGCCGCGCGGGACGTCCATCCCCCCAATGAGCAGTTCTTC
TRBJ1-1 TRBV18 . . CASSQGIGTEAFF TGTGCCAGCTCACAGGGGATTGGGACTGAAGCTTTCTTT
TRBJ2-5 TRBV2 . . CASRPGETQYF TGTGCCAGCAGACCCGGGGAGACCCAGTACTTC
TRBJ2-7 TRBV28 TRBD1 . CASSFPTGSLYEQYF TGTGCCAGCAGTTTTCCGACAGGGAGTCTGTACGAGCAGTACTTC
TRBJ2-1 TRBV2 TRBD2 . CASSDLRLAGVGNEQFF TGTGCCAGCAGCGATCTAAGGCTAGCGGGAGTTGGCAATGAGCAGTTCTTC
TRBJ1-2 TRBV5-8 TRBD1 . CASRSRGQASSSTGYTF TGTGCCAGCAGATCCCGGGGACAGGCGTCCTCTTCGACCGGCTACACCTTC
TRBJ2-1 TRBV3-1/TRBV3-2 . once CASSPNAETTYNEQFF TGTGCCAGCTCACCCAATGCGGAGACTACCTACAATGAGCAGTTCTTC
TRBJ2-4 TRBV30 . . CAWSTDHLAKNIQYF TGTGCCTGGAGTACAGACCACTTAGCCAAAAACATTCAGTACTTC
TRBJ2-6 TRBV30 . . CAFPQAGANVLTF TGTGCCTTCCCCCAGGCTGGGGCCAACGTCCTGACTTTC
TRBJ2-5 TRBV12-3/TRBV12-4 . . CASSSGETQYF TGTGCCAGCAGTTCAGGAGAGACCCAGTACTTC
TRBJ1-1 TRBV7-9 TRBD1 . CASSTSTGGYTEAFF TGTGCCAGCAGCACCTCGACAGGGGGCTACACTGAAGCTTTCTTT
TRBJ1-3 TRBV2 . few CASSENRAGNTIYF TGTGCCAGCAGTGAAAACAGGGCTGGAAACACCATATATTTT
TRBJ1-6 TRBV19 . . CASSPNRDNSPLHF TGTGCCAGTAGCCCCAACAGAGATAATTCACCCCTCCACTTT
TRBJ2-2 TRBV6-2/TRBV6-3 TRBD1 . CASSYGQGQYLNTGELFF TGTGCCAGCAGTTACGGACAGGGGCAATATCTAAACACCGGGGAGCTGTTTTTT
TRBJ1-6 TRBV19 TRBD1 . CASSKQGGGNSPLHF TGTGCCAGTAGTAAGCAGGGGGGAGGTAATTCACCCCTCCACTTT